This T cell receptor beta chain was sequenced during a study of blood T cell repertoires in COVID-19. The V gene end was trimmed by 5 bases and the J gene end by 8 bases; junction bases not matched to a gene: 22. This CDR3 is 20 amino acids long. Germline V gene lookup returns CDR1 MNHEY and CDR2 SMNVEV (reference sequence). Authors' methods: Estimates of nucleated cell counts were drawn from the amplification of reference gene primers. Method: immunoSEQ multiplex PCR; TCRdb's copy keeps in-frame clones and lacks some. V and J calls and clone size are copied from that table; D and trimming were computed from the DNA. The table includes 350,000 to 500,000 clones, roughly 90% detected once.

This TCR was sampled from a woman aged 18-30 years who had been exposed to COVID-19. The chain has TRBV27 and TRBJ2-1; 12 nucleotides match TRBD2. Sequencing input: PBMCs or T cells enriched from blood (not recorded which). The CDR3 DNA reads as TGTGCCAGCAGTCCCCCCGGGACAGATAAGACTAGCGGGAGTATGGATGAGCAGTTCTTC. This encodes CASSPPGTDKTSGSMDEQFF.